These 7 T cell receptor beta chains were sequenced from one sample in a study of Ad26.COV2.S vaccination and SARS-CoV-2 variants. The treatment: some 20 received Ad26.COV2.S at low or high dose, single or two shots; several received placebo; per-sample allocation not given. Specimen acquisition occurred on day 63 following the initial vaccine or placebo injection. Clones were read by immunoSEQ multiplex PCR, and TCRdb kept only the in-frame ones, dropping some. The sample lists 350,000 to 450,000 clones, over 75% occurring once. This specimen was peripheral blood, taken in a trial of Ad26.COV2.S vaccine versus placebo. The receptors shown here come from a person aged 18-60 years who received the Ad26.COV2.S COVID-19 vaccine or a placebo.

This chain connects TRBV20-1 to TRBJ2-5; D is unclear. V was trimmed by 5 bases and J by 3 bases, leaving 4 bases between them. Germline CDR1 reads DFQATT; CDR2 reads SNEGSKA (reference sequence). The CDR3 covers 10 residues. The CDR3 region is CSAPKETQYF. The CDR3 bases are TGCAGTGCTCCGAAAGAGACCCAGTACTTC.

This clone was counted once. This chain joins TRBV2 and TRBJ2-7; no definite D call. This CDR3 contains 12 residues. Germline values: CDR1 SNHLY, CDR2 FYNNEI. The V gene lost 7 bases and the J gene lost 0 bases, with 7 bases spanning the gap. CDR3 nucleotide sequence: TGTGCCAGCATGTCTCTCTCCTACGAGCAGTACTTC. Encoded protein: CASMSLSYEQYF.

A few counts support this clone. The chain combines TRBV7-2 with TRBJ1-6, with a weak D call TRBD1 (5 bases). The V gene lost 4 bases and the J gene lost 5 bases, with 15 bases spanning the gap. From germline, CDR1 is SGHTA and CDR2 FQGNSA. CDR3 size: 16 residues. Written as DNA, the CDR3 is TGTGCCAGCAGCTCCCGGGACTCTCGCCATAATTCACCCCTCCACTTT. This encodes CASSSRDSRHNSPLHF.

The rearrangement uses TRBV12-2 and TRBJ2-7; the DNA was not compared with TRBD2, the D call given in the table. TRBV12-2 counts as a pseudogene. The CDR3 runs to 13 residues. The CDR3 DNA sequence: TGTGCAAGTCGCTTCCTAGCAAACTACGAGCAGTACTTC. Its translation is CASRFLANYEQYF.

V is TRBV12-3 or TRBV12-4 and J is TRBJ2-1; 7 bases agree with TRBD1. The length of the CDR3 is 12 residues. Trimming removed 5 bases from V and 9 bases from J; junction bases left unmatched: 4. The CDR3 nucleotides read TGTGCCAGCAGTGTCAGGGGGTTTGAGCAGTTCTTC. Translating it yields CASSVRGFEQFF.

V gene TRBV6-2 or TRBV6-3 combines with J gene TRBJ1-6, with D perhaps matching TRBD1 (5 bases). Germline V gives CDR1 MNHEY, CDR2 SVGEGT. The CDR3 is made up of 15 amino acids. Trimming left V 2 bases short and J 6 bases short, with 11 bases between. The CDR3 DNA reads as TGTGCCAGCAGTTACAATGGACAACTTAATTCACCCCTCCACTTT. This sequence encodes CASSYNGQLNSPLHF.

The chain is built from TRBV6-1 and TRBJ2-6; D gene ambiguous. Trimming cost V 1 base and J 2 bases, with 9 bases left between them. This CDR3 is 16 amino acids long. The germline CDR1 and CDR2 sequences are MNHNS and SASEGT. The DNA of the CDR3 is TGTGCCAGCAGTGAAGGCAGGATACCTGGGGCCAACGTCCTGACTTTC. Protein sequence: CASSEGRIPGANVLTF.